Each of the 26 T cell receptor beta chains below was sequenced from the same sample in a study of blood T cell repertoires in COVID-19 (dated by TCRdb to the early 2020s). The library was generated by the immunoSEQ multiplex PCR assay. TCRdb retrieved this table from immuneACCESS and kept in-frame rearrangements only. Not all clones are present; in checked studies, unresolved V genes account for under half, and no reason is known for the remainder. In this sample the table shows roughly 61,000 clones, around 90% of which occur a single time. About 2.2% of the sample goes to the ten largest clones. Specimen: peripheral blood. The origin of the receptors is a man in his 60s with acute or convalescent COVID-19.

The V gene is TRBV18, the J gene TRBJ2-7, with 8 bases lining up with TRBD1. This CDR3 has 15 amino acids. The germline V gene has CDR1 KGHSH and CDR2 LQKENI. Trimming took 5 bases from V and 0 from J; bases not matched to a gene: 6. CDR3 DNA sequence: TGTGCCAGCTCATCGACAGGGGAACCCTCCTACGAGCAGTACTTC. It is translated as CASSSTGEPSYEQYF.

CDR3 sequence (DNA): TGTGCCTGGATAAGAAGCGGGAGTACCTACGAGCAGTACTTC. Protein: CAWIRSGSTYEQYF. The chain uses TRBV30 and TRBJ2-7, with 8 bases lining up with TRBD2. With V trimmed by 4 bases and J by 2 bases, 7 bases remained unmatched. Per the germline V gene, CDR1 is GTSNPN and CDR2 is SVGIG (reference sequence). CDR3 length: 14 amino acids.

The J gene is TRBJ1-5, the V gene TRBV5-6; D remains unclear. The CDR3 extends over 15 amino acids. V lost 5 bases to trimming and J lost 6 bases, with 18 bases between them. Germline CDR1 and CDR2: SGHDT and YYEEEE. CDR3 protein: CASSSHGVVGQPQHF. CDR3 in DNA: TGTGCCAGCAGTTCACACGGGGTTGTTGGTCAGCCCCAGCATTTT.

The J gene is TRBJ2-7, the V gene TRBV5-6, with a weak D call TRBD2 (6 bases). Germline V gives CDR1 SGHDT, CDR2 YYEEEE. Trimming removed 2 bases at V and 8 bases at J, with 14 bases between. This CDR3 has 13 residues. In nucleotides, the CDR3 is TGTGCCAGCAGCTTTGAAGGGGCGGGACAGCAGTACTTC. Amino acids: CASSFEGAGQQYF.

The chain carries TRBV25-1 and TRBJ1-2; tentatively, D is TRBD1 (5 bases). The germline CDR1 and CDR2 sequences are MGHDK and SYGVNS. The CDR3 extends over 14 amino acids. Trimming pared 5 bases from V and 5 bases from J, leaving 15 bases between. The CDR3 is CASSTAGVLYGYTF. For the CDR3, the DNA is TGTGCCAGCAGTACAGCGGGGGTATTGTATGGCTACACCTTC.

V gene TRBV2 combines with J gene TRBJ1-5, with TRBD1 identical over 7 bases. The CDR3 covers 15 residues. Germline CDR1 reads SNHLY; CDR2 reads FYNNEI. J lost 2 bases, V lost 1 base, and 2 bases had no gene match. The CDR3 DNA is TGTGCCAGCAGTGAAGGACAGGGAGGCAATCAGCCCCAGCATTTT. Its protein product is CASSEGQGGNQPQHF.

This clone was counted between two and nine times. The rearrangement uses TRBV6-2 or TRBV6-3 and TRBJ1-1; the D is unclear. Trimming took 5 bases from V and 5 from J, leaving 18 bases between them. Per the germline V gene, CDR1 is MNHEY and CDR2 is SVGEGT. The CDR3 loop spans 15 amino acids. In DNA, the CDR3 is TGTGCCAGCAGTCCAGACCGGGGAGGGTTGACTGAAGCTTTCTTT. Protein: CASSPDRGGLTEAFF.

V is TRBV27 and J is TRBJ1-1, with TRBD1 as a possible D gene (5 bases). V lost 1 base, J lost 4 bases, and 10 bases lay in between. The CDR3 length is 14 residues. The germline gives CDR1 MNHEY, CDR2 SMNVEV (reference sequence). CDR3 sequence reads: CASSLFRGGTEAFF. CDR3 DNA: TGTGCCAGCAGTTTATTCCGGGGGGGCACTGAAGCTTTCTTT.

The chain carries TRBV11-3 and TRBJ1-1; D call uncertain. Per the germline V gene, CDR1 is SGHNT and CDR2 is YENEEA. The CDR3 sequence is 14 residues long. V lost 5 bases and J 2 bases, leaving 12 bases between the germline ends. CDR3 sequence reads: CASSEMGGNTEAFF. CDR3 DNA sequence: TGTGCCAGCAGCGAGATGGGAGGAAACACTGAAGCTTTCTTT.

The chain recombines TRBV3-1 (or the pseudogene TRBV3-2) with TRBJ2-1; the match to TRBD1 covers 7 bases. The V gene end was trimmed by 1 base and the J gene end by 14 bases; junction bases not matched to a gene: 11. This CDR3 spans 14 amino acids. Germline lookup yields CDR1 LGHDT and CDR2 YNNKEL (reference sequence). CDR3 sequence: CASSQGTGREEKFF. The CDR3 DNA sequence: TGTGCCAGCAGCCAAGGGACAGGTCGTGAGGAGAAGTTCTTC.

The V and J genes are TRBV11-3 and TRBJ2-2; TRBD1 matches at 8 bases. CDR1 and CDR2 from the germline V gene are SGHNT and YENEEA. J lost 3 bases, V lost 0 bases, and 3 bases had no gene match. The CDR3 has 16 amino acids. The chain's CDR3 is CASSLDGQGHTGELFF. DNA of the CDR3: TGTGCCAGCAGCTTAGACGGACAGGGCCACACCGGGGAGCTGTTTTTT. The complete variable domain, with remaining parts taken from reference TRBV11-3 and TRBJ2-2, reads EAGVVQSPRYKIIEKKQPVAFWCNPISGHNTLYWYLQNLGQGPELLIRYENEEAVDDSQLPKDRFSAERLKGVDSTLKIQPAELGDSAVYLCASSLDGQGHTGELFFGEGSRLTVL.

The rearrangement links TRBV5-8 to TRBJ2-7, with 10 bases fitting TRBD2. Trimming at V came to 0 bases and at J to 6 bases, leaving 15 bases not matched to a gene. The CDR3 is made up of 18 amino acids. Germline CDR1 SGHTS, CDR2 YDEGEE. The CDR3 DNA is TGTGCCAGCAGCTTGGAGCGGGAGGGTAGGAGTGTGCCAAGCGAGCAGTACTTC. Translating gives CASSLEREGRSVPSEQYF.

V gene TRBV18 combines with J gene TRBJ2-1, with 8 bases that match TRBD1. Trimming took 2 bases from V and 6 from J; bases not matched to a gene: 6. The CDR3 covers 15 residues. Germline V gene lookup returns CDR1 KGHSH and CDR2 LQKENI. The chain's CDR3 is CASSPSLQGANEQFF. CDR3 bases: TGTGCCAGCTCACCATCTCTCCAGGGGGCCAATGAGCAGTTCTTC.

The J gene is TRBJ2-6, the V gene TRBV4-3; D is possibly TRBD1 (5 bases). The germline gives CDR1 LGHNA, CDR2 YSLEER. V gave up 0 bases and J gave up 2 bases, with 8 bases separating them. The CDR3 extends over 16 amino acids. CDR3 loop: CASSQDRVPGANVLTF. The CDR3, as DNA: TGCGCCAGCAGCCAAGACAGGGTTCCTGGGGCCAACGTCCTGACTTTC.

This chain joins TRBV24-1 and TRBJ2-1, with no clear D. The CDR3 is 15 amino acids. In germline, CDR1 is KGHDR, CDR2 SFDVKD. Deletions cut 4 bases from V and 10 bases from J, with 19 bases between. This CDR3 reads CATSDPIRVSEEQFF. CDR3 DNA sequence: TGTGCCACCAGTGACCCTATTCGTGTAAGCGAAGAGCAGTTCTTC.

This clone showed up just once. J is TRBJ2-3 and V is TRBV5-1, with TRBD1 matching over 10 bases. Unmatched junction bases numbered 11, after V lost 4 bases and J lost 6 bases. The CDR3 loop spans 16 amino acids. The germline gives CDR1 SGHRS, CDR2 YFSETQ. This CDR3 is CASSISRDRGLDTQYF. The CDR3 coding sequence is TGCGCCAGCAGCATTTCCCGGGACAGGGGCCTCGATACGCAGTATTTT. Together with reference TRBV5-1 and TRBJ2-3, the CDR3 gives the full variable domain: KAGVTQTPRYLIKTRGQQVTLSCSPISGHRSVSWYQQTPGQGLQFLFEYFSETQRNKGNFPGRFSGRQFSNSRSEMNVSTLELGDSALYLCASSISRDRGLDTQYFGPGTRLTVL.

The V and J genes are TRBV7-3 and TRBJ2-1; TRBD2 agrees at 7 bases. From germline, CDR1 is SGHTA and CDR2 FQGTGA. This CDR3 is 15 amino acids long. V gave up 5 bases and J gave up 7 bases; unmatched junction bases: 11. The DNA of the CDR3 is TGTGCCAGCAGCGCCCGCTCGGGGGGTTGGAATGAGCAGTTCTTC. Translated: CASSARSGGWNEQFF.

In DNA, the CDR3 is TGTGCCAGCAGCTTGGAAAGACTCCGGGGGGGAAACACTGAAGCTTTCTTT. Encoded protein: CASSLERLRGGNTEAFF. V gene TRBV5-5 combines with J gene TRBJ1-1, with D possibly TRBD1 on 5 matching bases. Germline V gene lookup returns CDR1 SGHKS and CDR2 YYEKEE (reference sequence). Deletions cut 0 bases from V and 2 bases from J, with 17 bases between. The length of the CDR3 is 17 residues.

The chain recombines TRBV15 with TRBJ2-3, with 14 nucleotides matching TRBD2. This CDR3 region has 17 residues. CDR1 is LNHNV and CDR2 is YYDKDF in the germline V gene (reference sequence). The V gene end was trimmed by 2 bases and the J gene end by 8 bases; junction bases not matched to a gene: 9. The CDR3 DNA follows: TGTGCCACCAGCAGACGTAGGGGACTAGCGGGAGTGGTTACGCAGTATTTT. Its translation: CATSRRRGLAGVVTQYF.

Only a few counts were recorded for this clone. The chain employs TRBV11-3 and TRBJ2-5, with D maybe TRBD1 (7 bases). CDR1 is SGHNT and CDR2 is YENEEA in the germline V gene. V was cut by 1 base and J by 7 bases, with 19 bases left in between. There are 16 residues in the CDR3. CDR3 sequence reads: CASSLGAQGGFGTQYF. The DNA of the CDR3 is TGTGCCAGCAGCTTAGGTGCCCAGGGGGGTTTTGGGACCCAGTACTTC.

The chain couples TRBV4-1 to TRBJ1-1; maybe TRBD1 (5 bases). Trimming stripped 1 base from V and 5 bases from J, with 14 bases between. From germline, CDR1 is MGHRA and CDR2 YSYEKL. The CDR3 sequence is 15 residues long. The CDR3 DNA sequence: TGCGCCAGCAGCCAAGGTCGAGCGGGGGAAACTGAAGCTTTCTTT. This sequence encodes CASSQGRAGETEAFF.

The chain couples TRBV4-3 to TRBJ2-2; 14 bases are shared with TRBD2. CDR1 is LGHNA and CDR2 is YSLEER in the germline V gene. The CDR3 sequence is 17 residues long. V was pared by 0 bases and J by 6 bases, with 3 bases of the junction left unmatched. The CDR3 region has the DNA TGCGCCAGCAGCCAAGAAGGGACTAGCGGGAGCTCCGGGGAGCTGTTTTTT. Translating gives CASSQEGTSGSSGELFF.

The chain links TRBV5-1 to TRBJ1-2; 7 nucleotides line up with TRBD1. CDR1 is SGHRS and CDR2 is YFSETQ in the germline V gene. The CDR3 length is 14 residues. V lost 4 bases and J lost 3; bases outside the gene matches: 6. The CDR3 loop reads CASSVFTGDYGYTF. The CDR3 region has the DNA TGCGCCAGCAGCGTCTTCACAGGGGACTATGGCTACACCTTC.

The gene calls are TRBV30 and TRBJ1-1; D unclear. Germline V lookup: CDR1 GTSNPN, CDR2 SVGIG (reference sequence). CDR3 length: 11 amino acids. V was cut by 0 bases and J by 7 bases, with 6 bases left in between. The CDR3 DNA reads TGTGCCTGGAGTGTTTGGCTTGAAGCTTTCTTT. It yields the protein CAWSVWLEAFF.

CDR3 loop: CASSYLRAGPFGTGELFF. CDR3 bases: TGTGCCAGCAGTTATTTACGAGCGGGCCCCTTCGGGACCGGGGAGCTGTTTTTT. V is TRBV6-2 or TRBV6-3 and J is TRBJ2-2, with D perhaps matching TRBD2 (6 bases). Germline V CDR1 and CDR2: MNHEY, SVGEGT. The CDR3 runs to 18 residues. Trimming took 3 bases from V and 5 from J, leaving 22 bases between them.

The J gene is TRBJ2-5, the V gene TRBV5-6; D ambiguous. From germline, CDR1 is SGHDT and CDR2 YYEEEE. The CDR3 has 15 residues. With 3 bases removed from V and 2 bases from J, the gap between germline ends came to 14 bases. CDR3: CASSSKVRLQETQYF. The CDR3 DNA follows: TGTGCCAGCAGCTCGAAGGTCAGGCTGCAAGAGACCCAGTACTTC.